What follows describes a single T cell receptor (beta chain). This specimen belongs to a study of blood T cell repertoires in COVID-19. Study background: Samples representing acute and convalescent COVID-19 were sourced from the United States, Italy and Spain.

The germline CDR1 and CDR2 sequences are SGDLS and YYNGEE. The V end was cut by 2 bases, the J end by 0 bases, with 15 bases between. The CDR3 is 16 residues long. Assay: immunoSEQ multiplex PCR; the TCRdb copy retains only in-frame clones and omits some. Altogether around 120,000 clones are present, around nine tenths being singletons, with the ten largest covering roughly 8%. Sequencing was performed on peripheral blood. The chain combines TRBV9 with TRBJ2-7; TRBD2 might be the D (5 bases). The origin of this receptor is a man in his forties or fifties with acute or convalescent COVID-19. Here the CDR3 DNA reads TGTGCCAGCAGCGTTTGTCGGACTCCTTCCTCCTACGAGCAGTACTTC. Residues: CASSVCRTPSSYEQYF. Looking up the rest from reference TRBV9 and TRBJ2-7 gives the full variable domain: DSGVTQTPKHLITATGQRVTLRCSPRSGDLSVYWYQQSLDQGLQFLIQYYNGEERAKGNILERFSAQQFPDLHSELNLSSLELGDSALYFCASSVCRTPSSYEQYFGPGTRLTVT.